The 32 T cell receptor beta chains listed next were all sequenced from one sample in a study of a mutant IDH1 vaccine in newly diagnosed glioma. Libraries were prepared by immunoSEQ multiplex PCR; TCRdb keeps only in-frame clonotypes and omits some of them. This table has approximately 70,000 clones, approximately 79% appearing once. The time point is: baseline, week 1 (first vaccination visit). Treatment in this sample: pre-vaccination baseline after standard-of-care therapy. Sequencing was performed on PBMCs, taken from a glioma patient treated with radiotherapy, temozolomide or both. These receptors came from a man aged 45-65 years with glioma.

The chain uses TRBV19 and TRBJ2-3; a possible D gene is TRBD1 (5 bases). Germline V gives CDR1 LNHDA, CDR2 SQIVND (reference sequence). The V gene lost 1 base and the J gene lost 4 bases, with 15 bases spanning the gap. The CDR3 is 16 residues long. The CDR3 sequence: CASSIGRQPTPDTQYF. CDR3 in DNA: TGTGCCAGTAGTATAGGTAGACAGCCGACCCCAGATACGCAGTATTTT.

J is TRBJ1-1 and V is TRBV7-2; D ambiguous. Germline V CDR1 and CDR2: SGHTA, FQGNSA. The CDR3 runs 12 residues. V dropped 3 bases and J dropped 3 bases, with 5 bases sitting between them. The DNA for the CDR3 is TGTGCCAGCAGCTTCTCGGACACTGAAGCTTTCTTT. Translation: CASSFSDTEAFF.

This chain uses TRBV5-1 with TRBJ1-3; D might be TRBD1 (6 bases). The V gene's germline CDR1 is SGHRS and CDR2 YFSETQ. Trimming removed 2 bases at V and 7 bases at J, with 10 bases between. The CDR3 consists of 13 residues. The CDR3 coding sequence is TGCGCCAGCAGCTTCCCGGGGGCGAACACCATATATTTT. Translation: CASSFPGANTIYF.

The chain combines TRBV9 with TRBJ1-4; unclear D gene. This CDR3 region has 15 residues. CDR1 SGDLS and CDR2 YYNGEE come from the germline V gene. The V and J ends lost 0 bases and 4 bases respectively, with 10 bases between them. CDR3 region: CASSVGLQSNEKLFF. CDR3 nucleotide sequence: TGTGCCAGCAGCGTAGGGCTACAGAGTAATGAAAAACTGTTTTTT.

The V and J genes are TRBV6-5 and TRBJ1-5; D is unresolved. CDR1 is MNHEY and CDR2 is SVGAGI in the germline V gene. The CDR3 contains 13 residues. V gave up 8 bases and J gave up 1 base, with 9 bases separating them. CDR3 coding DNA: TGTGCCAGCCGACTGGAGAGCAATCAGCCCCAGCATTTT. Translation gives CASRLESNQPQHF.

V and J are TRBV5-6 and TRBJ1-3; D remains unclear. V lost 0 bases and J 3 bases, leaving 10 bases between the germline ends. Germline-derived CDR1 and CDR2 are SGHDT and YYEEEE. The CDR3 contains 15 residues. CDR3 bases: TGTGCCAGCAGCTTGGTGTCCAATTTTGGAAACACCATATATTTT. Its translation: CASSLVSNFGNTIYF.

V and J are TRBV11-2 and TRBJ1-4, with TRBD1 identical over 7 bases. V was pared by 6 bases and J by 4 bases, with 5 bases of the junction left unmatched. The CDR3 extends over 14 amino acids. Per the germline V gene, CDR1 is SGHAT and CDR2 is FQNNGV. CDR3: CASSPGQFNEKLFF. The CDR3 DNA follows: TGTGCCAGCAGTCCGGGACAGTTTAATGAAAAACTGTTTTTT.

J is TRBJ2-1 and V is TRBV6-5, with TRBD2 matching over 7 bases. The CDR3 contains 15 residues. Germline V gives CDR1 MNHEY, CDR2 SVGAGI. The V and J ends lost 7 bases and 8 bases, in that order; junction bases with no gene match: 14. CDR3 nucleotides: TGTGCCAGCAAGGTCCGGGGGGATCCGGGGGATGAGCAGTTCTTC. As protein: CASKVRGDPGDEQFF.

This clone has only a few counts. The chain combines TRBV30 with TRBJ2-2, with unresolved D. The CDR3 sequence is 13 residues long. Germline V gene sequence: CDR1 GTSNPN, CDR2 SVGIG (reference sequence). V lost 2 bases and J lost 7, with 11 bases in between. The CDR3 sequence is CAWSRTRDGELFF. The DNA for the CDR3 is TGTGCCTGGAGTCGGACGCGTGACGGGGAGCTGTTTTTT.

The chain has TRBV15 and TRBJ1-5, with 7 nucleotides matching TRBD1. Germline-derived CDR1 and CDR2 are LNHNV and YYDKDF (reference sequence). Trimming took 5 bases from V and 2 from J; bases not matched to a gene: 3. The CDR3 contains 14 residues. The CDR3 reads CATSLTGGNQPQHF. The CDR3 DNA sequence: TGTGCCACCAGCCTCACAGGGGGCAATCAGCCCCAGCATTTT.

The V call is TRBV15, the J call TRBJ1-4, with a weak D call TRBD1 (5 bases). This CDR3 comprises 15 residues. Germline V lookup: CDR1 LNHNV, CDR2 YYDKDF (reference sequence). V gave up 4 bases and J gave up 8 bases, with 17 bases separating them. The CDR3 DNA reads as TGTGCCACCAGCAAGGGACTTGGGACGTTAGAAAAACTGTTTTTT. Its protein product is CATSKGLGTLEKLFF.

The chain uses TRBV20-1 and TRBJ2-5; D is unclear. Germline-derived CDR1 and CDR2 are DFQATT and SNEGSKA (reference sequence). The CDR3 extends over 11 amino acids. The V and J ends lost 4 bases and 2 bases respectively, with 5 bases between them. In DNA, the CDR3 is TGCAGTGCTAACAGACAAGAGACCCAGTACTTC. Its protein is CSANRQETQYF.

This rearrangement joins TRBV5-1 to TRBJ1-1; 12 bases are shared with TRBD1. This CDR3 is 15 amino acids long. CDR1 is SGHRS and CDR2 is YFSETQ in the germline V gene. After removal of 7 bases from V and 4 bases from J, the junction contained 8 bases not matched to a gene. The CDR3 coding sequence is TGCGCCAGCGGGACAGGGGGCTTCATGGGCACTGAAGCTTTCTTT. Its protein is CASGTGGFMGTEAFF.

The CDR3 bases are TGTGCCAGTAGTAAGGCTTGGGGGGGAGGCACTGAAGCTTTCTTT. Encoded protein: CASSKAWGGGTEAFF. The rearrangement uses TRBV19 and TRBJ1-1; weak D call: TRBD1 (5 bases). The V and J ends lost 4 bases and 4 bases respectively, with 16 bases between them. From germline, CDR1 is LNHDA and CDR2 SQIVND (reference sequence). The CDR3 runs 15 residues.

V and J are TRBV5-1 and TRBJ2-7; the D is unclear. In germline, CDR1 is SGHRS, CDR2 YFSETQ. This CDR3 has 14 residues. V gave up 3 bases and J gave up 3 bases, with 13 bases separating them. CDR3 coding DNA: TGCGCCAGCAGCTCCCCCGGCCAGAGCTACGAGCAGTACTTC. Translating it yields CASSSPGQSYEQYF. The full variable domain, with the rest looked up from reference TRBV5-1 and TRBJ2-7, is KAGVTQTPRYLIKTRGQQVTLSCSPISGHRSVSWYQQTPGQGLQFLFEYFSETQRNKGNFPGRFSGRQFSNSRSEMNVSTLELGDSALYLCASSSPGQSYEQYFGPGTRLTVT.

The chain links TRBV5-1 to TRBJ2-5, with TRBD2 as a possible D gene (6 bases). V was trimmed by 0 bases and J by 2 bases, leaving 11 bases between them. CDR1 and CDR2 (germline): SGHRS, YFSETQ. The CDR3 runs 15 residues. CDR3 protein: CASSLGGTVQETQYF. The DNA of the CDR3 is TGCGCCAGCAGCTTGGGCGGGACTGTTCAAGAGACCCAGTACTTC.

This clone was observed a handful of times. Written as DNA, the CDR3 is TGTGCCAGCTCACCACCTATGACGCAGTTGTATTTGGCCAAAAACATTCAGTACTTC. Encoded protein: CASSPPMTQLYLAKNIQYF. The genes are TRBV18 and TRBJ2-4; D gene ambiguous. Per germline, CDR1 KGHSH and CDR2 LQKENI. This CDR3 has 19 amino acids. Trimming stripped 0 bases from V and 1 base from J, with 19 bases between.

This sequence joins TRBV28 and TRBJ1-2; D call uncertain. The V end was cut by 3 bases, the J end by 5 bases, with 16 bases between. The CDR3 totals 15 residues. The germline V gene has CDR1 MDHEN and CDR2 SYDVKM. The CDR3 loop is CASSLGSYLTYGYTF. Written as DNA, the CDR3 is TGTGCCAGCAGTTTGGGGTCCTACCTCACTTATGGCTACACCTTC.

V and J are TRBV11-3 and TRBJ2-2, with D perhaps TRBD2 (5 bases). This CDR3 region has 15 residues. Germline V gene data show CDR1 as SGHNT and CDR2 as YENEEA. V was trimmed by 2 bases and J by 4 bases, leaving 11 bases between them. The CDR3 protein is CASSLTRAGTGELFF. DNA of the CDR3: TGTGCCAGCAGCTTAACAAGGGCGGGCACCGGGGAGCTGTTTTTT.

The genes are TRBV30 and TRBJ1-5, with D unclear. V was pared by 1 base and J by 5 bases, with 6 bases between. Germline V gene lookup returns CDR1 GTSNPN and CDR2 SVGIG (reference sequence). This CDR3 contains 12 residues. The DNA of the CDR3 is TGTGCCTGGAGTGCACCATATCAGCCCCAGCATTTT. Its protein product is CAWSAPYQPQHF.

The gene calls are TRBV29-1 and TRBJ1-2; no reliable D call. V lost 4 bases and J lost 4, with 7 bases in between. Per germline, CDR1 SQVTM and CDR2 ANQGSEA. This CDR3 region has 11 residues. As DNA, the CDR3 is TGCAGCGTTGGGCAGTCCTATGGCTACACCTTC. Its translation is CSVGQSYGYTF. Filled out from reference TRBV29-1 and TRBJ1-2, the complete variable domain reads SAVISQKPSRDICQRGTSLTIQCQVDSQVTMMFWYRQQPGQSLTLIATANQGSEATYESGFVIDKFPISRPNLTFSTLTVSNMSPEDSSIYLCSVGQSYGYTFGSGTRLTVV.

This clone occurred a few times. V is TRBV27 and J is TRBJ2-1, with D uncertain. V was trimmed by 7 bases and J by 5 bases, leaving 12 bases between them. CDR3 length: 13 amino acids. Per the germline V gene, CDR1 is MNHEY and CDR2 is SMNVEV (reference sequence). The CDR3 DNA sequence: TGTGCCAGCACCAGCCCTCCCAACAATGAGCAGTTCTTC. Encoded protein: CASTSPPNNEQFF.

This chain connects TRBV10-2 to TRBJ1-2; a possible D gene is TRBD1 (5 bases). The V end lost 5 bases, the J end lost 8 bases, and 21 bases lay between the germline ends. CDR1 and CDR2 from the germline V gene are WSHSY and SAAADI. The CDR3 extends over 15 amino acids. In DNA, the CDR3 is TGCGCCAGCAGTCTCCTGATTGGCCAGGGTTCGGGCTACACCTTC. This gives the protein CASSLLIGQGSGYTF.

V and J are TRBV2 and TRBJ1-5; D is ambiguous. From germline, CDR1 is SNHLY and CDR2 FYNNEI. The ends were cut back, 0 bases at V and 0 bases at J, with 9 bases in the middle. This CDR3 is built from 16 residues. This CDR3 reads CASSEARIYSNQPQHF. The CDR3 nucleotides read TGTGCCAGCAGTGAAGCACGGATTTATAGCAATCAGCCCCAGCATTTT.

V usage is TRBV27 and J usage is TRBJ2-6; D gene ambiguous. Trimming cost V 5 bases and J 5 bases, with 10 bases left between them. The germline gives CDR1 MNHEY, CDR2 SMNVEV (reference sequence). CDR3 length: 14 residues. As DNA, the CDR3 is TGTGCCAGCAGTGAGACAAACTGGGCCAACGTCCTGACTTTC. Its translation: CASSETNWANVLTF.

V is TRBV15 and J is TRBJ2-5; 7 nucleotides agree with TRBD1. Germline CDR1 is LNHNV and CDR2 is YYDKDF (reference sequence). This CDR3 is built from 15 residues. J gave up 1 base and V 0 bases, and 2 bases lay outside the gene matches. This CDR3 is CATSRDDRAQETQYF. CDR3 DNA: TGTGCCACCAGCAGAGATGACAGGGCCCAAGAGACCCAGTACTTC.

The genes are TRBV5-1 and TRBJ2-7; D is undetermined. Deletions cut 0 bases from V and 2 bases from J, with 6 bases between. This CDR3 has 13 residues. Germline CDR1 SGHRS, CDR2 YFSETQ. The CDR3: CASSLGRTYEQYF. In nucleotides, the CDR3 is TGCGCCAGCAGCTTGGGCAGAACCTACGAGCAGTACTTC. Drawing the rest from reference TRBV5-1 and TRBJ2-7, the complete variable domain is KAGVTQTPRYLIKTRGQQVTLSCSPISGHRSVSWYQQTPGQGLQFLFEYFSETQRNKGNFPGRFSGRQFSNSRSEMNVSTLELGDSALYLCASSLGRTYEQYFGPGTRLTVT.

V gene TRBV27 combines with J gene TRBJ1-1; D may be TRBD1 (5 bases). The CDR3 totals 16 residues. Germline values: CDR1 MNHEY, CDR2 SMNVEV (reference sequence). The V end was cut by 5 bases, the J end by 2 bases, with 18 bases between. CDR3 amino acids: CASSPGSWTVNTEAFF. Here the CDR3 DNA reads TGTGCCAGCAGTCCAGGGAGCTGGACGGTTAACACTGAAGCTTTCTTT.

The chain uses TRBV15 and TRBJ2-2; D remains unclear. The CDR3 extends over 18 amino acids. The V end was cut by 5 bases, the J end by 4 bases, with 23 bases between. Germline loops: CDR1 LNHNV, CDR2 YYDKDF (reference sequence). The CDR3 sequence: CATSGGERGQEGTGELFF. For the CDR3, the DNA is TGTGCCACCAGCGGCGGTGAGCGCGGCCAGGAAGGCACCGGGGAGCTGTTTTTT.

The V gene is TRBV28, the J gene TRBJ1-1; D unresolved. V lost 8 bases and J 8 bases, leaving 15 bases between the germline ends. Germline values: CDR1 MDHEN, CDR2 SYDVKM. This CDR3 is built from 12 residues. The CDR3 bases are TGTGCCAGCGAAGGACCAGGCTCCGAAGCTTTCTTT. Encoded protein: CASEGPGSEAFF.

The chain links TRBV29-1 to TRBJ1-2; D is perhaps TRBD1 (5 bases). Germline lookup yields CDR1 SQVTM and CDR2 ANQGSEA. V was shortened by 2 bases and J by 4 bases, with 11 bases between the two germline ends. The CDR3 extends over 13 amino acids. CDR3 amino acids: CSVEKGRIYGYTF. CDR3 nucleotides: TGCAGCGTTGAAAAGGGGAGGATCTATGGCTACACCTTC. Full variable domain (rest looked up from reference TRBV29-1 and TRBJ1-2): SAVISQKPSRDICQRGTSLTIQCQVDSQVTMMFWYRQQPGQSLTLIATANQGSEATYESGFVIDKFPISRPNLTFSTLTVSNMSPEDSSIYLCSVEKGRIYGYTFGSGTRLTVV.

The chain couples TRBV9 to TRBJ2-3; the D gene is possibly TRBD2 (6 bases). V shed 6 bases and J shed 2 bases, with 10 bases lying between them. This CDR3 has 13 residues. Germline V lookup: CDR1 SGDLS, CDR2 YYNGEE. The chain's CDR3 is CASNQGLTDTQYF. The CDR3, as DNA: TGTGCCAGCAATCAGGGACTCACAGATACGCAGTATTTT.